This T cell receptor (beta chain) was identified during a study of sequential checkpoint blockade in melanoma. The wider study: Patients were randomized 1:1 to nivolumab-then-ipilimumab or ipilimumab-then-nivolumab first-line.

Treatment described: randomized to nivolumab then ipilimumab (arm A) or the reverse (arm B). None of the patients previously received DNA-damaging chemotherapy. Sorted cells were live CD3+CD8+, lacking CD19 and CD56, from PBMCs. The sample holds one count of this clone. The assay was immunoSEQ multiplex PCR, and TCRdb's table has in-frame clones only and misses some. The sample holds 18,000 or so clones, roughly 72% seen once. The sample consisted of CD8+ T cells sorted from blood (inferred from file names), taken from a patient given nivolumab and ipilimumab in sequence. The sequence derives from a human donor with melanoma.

The CDR3 nucleotides are TGTGCCAGCAGTGAACCGGGGACAGGTTTAAGGACCGAGCAGTACTTC. It is translated as CASSEPGTGLRTEQYF. The chain joins TRBV2 to TRBJ2-7; 8 bases align to TRBD1. With V trimmed by 2 bases and J by 6 bases, 12 bases remained unmatched. The CDR3 spans 16 residues. Germline loops: CDR1 SNHLY, CDR2 FYNNEI. The variable domain in full, completed from reference TRBV2 and TRBJ2-7, reads EPEVTQTPSHQVTQMGQEVILRCVPISNHLYFYWYRQILGQKVEFLVSFYNNEISEKSEIFDDQFSVERPDGSNFTLKIRSTKLEDSAMYFCASSEPGTGLRTEQYFGPGTRLTVT.